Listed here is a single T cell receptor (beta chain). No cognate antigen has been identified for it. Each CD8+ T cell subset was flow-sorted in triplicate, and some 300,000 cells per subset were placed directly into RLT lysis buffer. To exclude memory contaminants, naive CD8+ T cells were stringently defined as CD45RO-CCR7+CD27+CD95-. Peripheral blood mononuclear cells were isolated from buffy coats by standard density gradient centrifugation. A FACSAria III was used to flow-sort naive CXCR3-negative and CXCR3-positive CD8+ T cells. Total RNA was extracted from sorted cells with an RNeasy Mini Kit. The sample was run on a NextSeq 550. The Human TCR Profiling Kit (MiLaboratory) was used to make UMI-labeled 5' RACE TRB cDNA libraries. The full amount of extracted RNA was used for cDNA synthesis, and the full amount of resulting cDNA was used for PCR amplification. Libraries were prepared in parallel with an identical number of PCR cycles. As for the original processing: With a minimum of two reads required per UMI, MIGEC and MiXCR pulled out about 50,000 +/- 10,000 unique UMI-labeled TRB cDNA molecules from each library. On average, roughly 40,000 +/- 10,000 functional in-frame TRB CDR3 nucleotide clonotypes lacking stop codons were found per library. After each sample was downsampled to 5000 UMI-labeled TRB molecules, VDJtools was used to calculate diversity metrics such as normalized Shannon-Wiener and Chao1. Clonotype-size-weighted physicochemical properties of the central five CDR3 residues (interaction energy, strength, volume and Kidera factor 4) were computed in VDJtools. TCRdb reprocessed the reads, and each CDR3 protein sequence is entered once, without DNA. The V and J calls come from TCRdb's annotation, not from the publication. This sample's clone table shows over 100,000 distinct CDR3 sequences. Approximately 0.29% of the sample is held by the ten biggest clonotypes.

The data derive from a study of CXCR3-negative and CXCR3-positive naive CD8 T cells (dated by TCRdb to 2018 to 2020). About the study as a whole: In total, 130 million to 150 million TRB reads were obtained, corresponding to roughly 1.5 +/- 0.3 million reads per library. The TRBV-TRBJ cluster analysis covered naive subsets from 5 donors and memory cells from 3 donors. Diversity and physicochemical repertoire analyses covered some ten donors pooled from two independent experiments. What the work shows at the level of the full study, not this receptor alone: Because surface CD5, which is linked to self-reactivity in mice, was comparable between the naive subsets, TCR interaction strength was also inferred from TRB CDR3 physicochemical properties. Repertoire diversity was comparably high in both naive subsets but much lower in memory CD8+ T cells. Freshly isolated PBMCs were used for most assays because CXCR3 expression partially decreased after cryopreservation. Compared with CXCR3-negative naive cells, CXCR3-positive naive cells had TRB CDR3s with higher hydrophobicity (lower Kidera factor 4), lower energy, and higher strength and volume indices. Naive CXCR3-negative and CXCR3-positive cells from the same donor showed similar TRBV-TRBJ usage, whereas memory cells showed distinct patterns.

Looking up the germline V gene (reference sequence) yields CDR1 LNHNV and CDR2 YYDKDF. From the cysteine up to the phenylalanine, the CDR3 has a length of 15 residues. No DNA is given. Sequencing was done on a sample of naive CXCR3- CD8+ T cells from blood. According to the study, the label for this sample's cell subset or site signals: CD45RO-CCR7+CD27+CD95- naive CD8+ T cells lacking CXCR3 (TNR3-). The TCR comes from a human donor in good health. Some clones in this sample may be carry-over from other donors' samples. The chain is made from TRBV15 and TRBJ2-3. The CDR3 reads CATSRGNIEADTQYF.